The following is a TCR beta chain sequence with its context. V lost 5 bases, J lost 3 bases, and 2 bases stayed unmatched. The CDR3 extends over 12 amino acids. Germline V gene sequence: CDR1 SQVTM, CDR2 ANQGSEA. The entry originates in a study of T cells after posttransplantation cyclophosphamide. Profiling relied on immunoSEQ multiplex PCR, and the TCRdb table lists in-frame clones only, not all of them. The profile covers 20,000 to 25,000 clones, with 70% to 90% appearing a single time and less than 9.5% taken by the ten largest. Methotrexate plus calcineurin inhibitor accompanied controls' myeloablative marrow transplants; sampling was 1 year later.

V usage is TRBV29-1 and J usage is TRBJ2-3; 7 bases are a match to TRBD2. The specimen was PBMCs, collected after an allogeneic stem cell transplant with a calcineurin inhibitor and methotrexate. The sequence was collected from a female patient in her fifties or sixties who received an allogeneic stem cell transplant from an unrelated donor, was CMV-positive, and had chronic GVHD only. Some T cells may be the graft donor's. The CDR3 coding sequence is TGCAGCGTTTCGCGGGAGACAGATACGCAGTATTTT. It specifies CSVSRETDTQYF.